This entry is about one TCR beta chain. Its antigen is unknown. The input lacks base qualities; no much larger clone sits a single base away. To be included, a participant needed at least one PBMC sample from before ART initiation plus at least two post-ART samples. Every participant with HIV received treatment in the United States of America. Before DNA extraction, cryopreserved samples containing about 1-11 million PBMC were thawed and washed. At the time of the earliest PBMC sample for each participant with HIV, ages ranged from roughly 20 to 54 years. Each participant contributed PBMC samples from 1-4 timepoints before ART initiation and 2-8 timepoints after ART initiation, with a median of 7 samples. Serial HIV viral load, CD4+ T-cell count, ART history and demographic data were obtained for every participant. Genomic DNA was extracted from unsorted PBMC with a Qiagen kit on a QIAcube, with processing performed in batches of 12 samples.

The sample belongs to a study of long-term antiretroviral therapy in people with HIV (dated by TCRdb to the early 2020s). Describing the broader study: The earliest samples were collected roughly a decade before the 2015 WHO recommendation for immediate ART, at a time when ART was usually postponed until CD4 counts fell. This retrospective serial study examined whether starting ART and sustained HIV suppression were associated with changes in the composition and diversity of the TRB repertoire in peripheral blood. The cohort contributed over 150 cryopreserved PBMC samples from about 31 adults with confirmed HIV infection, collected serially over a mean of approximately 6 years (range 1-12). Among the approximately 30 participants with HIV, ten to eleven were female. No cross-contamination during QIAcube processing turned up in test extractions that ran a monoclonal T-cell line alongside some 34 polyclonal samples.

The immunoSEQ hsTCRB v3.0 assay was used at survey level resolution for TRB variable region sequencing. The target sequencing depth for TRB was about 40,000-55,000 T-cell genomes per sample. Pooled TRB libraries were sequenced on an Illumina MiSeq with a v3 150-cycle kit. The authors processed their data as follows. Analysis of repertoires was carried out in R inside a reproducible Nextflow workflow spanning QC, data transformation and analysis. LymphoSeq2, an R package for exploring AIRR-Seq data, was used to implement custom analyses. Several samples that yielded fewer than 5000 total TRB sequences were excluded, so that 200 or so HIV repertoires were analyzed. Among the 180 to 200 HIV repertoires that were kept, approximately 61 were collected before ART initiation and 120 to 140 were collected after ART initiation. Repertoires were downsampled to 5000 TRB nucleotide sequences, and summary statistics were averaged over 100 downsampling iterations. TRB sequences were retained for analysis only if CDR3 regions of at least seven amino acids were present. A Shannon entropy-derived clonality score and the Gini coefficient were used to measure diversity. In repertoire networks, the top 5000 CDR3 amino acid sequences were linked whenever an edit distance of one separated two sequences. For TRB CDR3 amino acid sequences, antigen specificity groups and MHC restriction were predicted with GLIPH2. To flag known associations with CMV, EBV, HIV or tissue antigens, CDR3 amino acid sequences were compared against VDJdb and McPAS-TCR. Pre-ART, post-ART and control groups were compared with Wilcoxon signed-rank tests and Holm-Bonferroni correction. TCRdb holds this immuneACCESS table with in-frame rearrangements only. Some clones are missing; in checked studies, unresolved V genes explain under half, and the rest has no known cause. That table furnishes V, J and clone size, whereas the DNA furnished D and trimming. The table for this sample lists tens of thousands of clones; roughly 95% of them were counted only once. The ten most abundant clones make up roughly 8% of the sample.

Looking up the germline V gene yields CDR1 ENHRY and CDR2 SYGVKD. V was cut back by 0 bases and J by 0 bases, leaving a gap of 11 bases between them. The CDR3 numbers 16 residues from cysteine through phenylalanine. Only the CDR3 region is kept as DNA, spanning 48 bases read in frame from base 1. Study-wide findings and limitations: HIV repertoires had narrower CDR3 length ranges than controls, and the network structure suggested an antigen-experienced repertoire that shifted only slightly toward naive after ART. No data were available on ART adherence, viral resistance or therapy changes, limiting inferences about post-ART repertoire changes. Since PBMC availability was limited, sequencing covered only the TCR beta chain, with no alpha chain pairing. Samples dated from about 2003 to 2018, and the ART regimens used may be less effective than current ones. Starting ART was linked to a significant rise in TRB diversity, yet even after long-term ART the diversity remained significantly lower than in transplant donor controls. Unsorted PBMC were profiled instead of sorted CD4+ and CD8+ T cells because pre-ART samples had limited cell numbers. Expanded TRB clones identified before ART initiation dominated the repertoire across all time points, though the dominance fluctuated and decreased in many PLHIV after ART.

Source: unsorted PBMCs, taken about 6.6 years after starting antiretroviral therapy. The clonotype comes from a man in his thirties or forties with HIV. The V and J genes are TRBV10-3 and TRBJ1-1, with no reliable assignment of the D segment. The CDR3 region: CAISESRGGMNTEAFF. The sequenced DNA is TGTGCCATCAGTGAGTCACGGGGAGGAATGAACACTGAAGCTTTCTTT.